This T cell receptor beta chain was observed in a study of T cell repertoires in cytomegalovirus infection. In the study overall: CMV infection and matching HLA type were both indicated by public TCR beta signatures.

This clonotype was observed a few times. Its antigen remains unidentified. TCRdb re-called the reads with MiXCR, one entry per CDR3 protein. The profile shows just over 300,000 distinct CDR3 sequences, 15% to 20% of them singletons. General study results and limits: Of the TCR beta families, the public ones yielded a cumulative frequency that identified carriers of CMV plus the relevant HLA. What dominated the ex vivo response were HLA-C-restricted CMV-specific TCR beta clonotypes.

The germline V and J ends were trimmed by 11 bases and 1 base, with 14 bases remaining between them. Germline V gene lookup returns CDR1 ENHRY and CDR2 SYGVKD. This CDR3 is 13 amino acids long. This chain links TRBV10-3 with TRBJ1-1; D might be TRBD1 (6 bases). The receptor's source is a human donor in good health (CMV status not recorded). Some clones in this sample may be carry-over from other donors' samples. Sequencing used PBMCs. CDR3 loop: CALRTASNTEAFF. Here the CDR3 DNA reads TGTGCCTTACGGACAGCCTCGAACACTGAAGCTTTCTTT.